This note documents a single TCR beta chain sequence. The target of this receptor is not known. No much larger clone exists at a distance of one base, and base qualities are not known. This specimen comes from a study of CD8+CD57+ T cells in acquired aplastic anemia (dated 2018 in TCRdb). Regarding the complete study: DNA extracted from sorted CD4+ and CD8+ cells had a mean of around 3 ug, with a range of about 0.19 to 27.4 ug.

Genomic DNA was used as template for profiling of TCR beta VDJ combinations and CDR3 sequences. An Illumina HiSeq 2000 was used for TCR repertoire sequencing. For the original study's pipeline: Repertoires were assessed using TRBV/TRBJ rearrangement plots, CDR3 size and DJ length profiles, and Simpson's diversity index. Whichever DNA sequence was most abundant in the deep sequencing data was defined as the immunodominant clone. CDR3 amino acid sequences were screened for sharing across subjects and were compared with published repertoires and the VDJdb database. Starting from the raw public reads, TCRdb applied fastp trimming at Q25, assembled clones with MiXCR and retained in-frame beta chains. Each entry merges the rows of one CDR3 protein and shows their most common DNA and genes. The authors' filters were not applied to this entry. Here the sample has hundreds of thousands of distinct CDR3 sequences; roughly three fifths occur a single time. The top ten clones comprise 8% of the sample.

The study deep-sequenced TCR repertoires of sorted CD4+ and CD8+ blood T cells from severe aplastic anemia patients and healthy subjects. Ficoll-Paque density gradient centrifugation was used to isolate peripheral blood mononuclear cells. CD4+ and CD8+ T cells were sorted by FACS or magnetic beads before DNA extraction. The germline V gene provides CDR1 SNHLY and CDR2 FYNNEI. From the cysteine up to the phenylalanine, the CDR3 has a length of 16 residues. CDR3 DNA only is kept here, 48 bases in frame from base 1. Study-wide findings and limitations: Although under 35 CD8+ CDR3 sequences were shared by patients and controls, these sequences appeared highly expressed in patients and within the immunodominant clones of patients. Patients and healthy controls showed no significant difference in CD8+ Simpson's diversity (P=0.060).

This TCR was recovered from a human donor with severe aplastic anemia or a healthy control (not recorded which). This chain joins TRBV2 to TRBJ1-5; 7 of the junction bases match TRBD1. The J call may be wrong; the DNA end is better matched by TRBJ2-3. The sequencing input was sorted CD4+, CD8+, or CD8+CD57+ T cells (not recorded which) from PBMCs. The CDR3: CASSEAGTASTDTQYF. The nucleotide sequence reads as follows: TGTGCCAGCAGTGAAGCGGGGACAGCTAGCACAGATACGCAGTATTTT.